This T cell receptor beta chain was identified during a study of shared clonotypes between healthy human individuals. Study-wide background: There were three CD4 naive, three CD4 memory, two CD8 naive and one CD8 memory plates per donor.

For every subset, genomic DNA was evenly distributed across several immunoSEQ plates. Replicate PCRs for sorted subsets used 200 to 250 ng DNA; this equaled around 29,000 T cell genomes. Repertoires were generated with immunoSEQ multiplex PCR, while TCRdb's copy carries only in-frame clones and drops some. The data contain approximately 980,000 clones, over 75% of them singletons. CDR1 and CDR2 from the germline V gene are SGHRS and YFSETQ. The CDR3 consists of 19 residues. V gave up 0 bases and J gave up 4 bases; unmatched junction bases: 12. Sequenced sample: memory CD4+ T cells sorted from blood. Subset of the sample: CD45RA-negative fraction. This TCR was recovered from a young man in good health. V usage is TRBV5-1 and J usage is TRBJ2-7; 14 bases map to TRBD2. The DNA for the CDR3 is TGCGCCAGCAGCTTGGCCTTTCTGGGACTAGCGGGAGAAGGTTACGAGCAGTACTTC. Amino acid sequence: CASSLAFLGLAGEGYEQYF.